These 3 T cell receptor beta chains originate from one sample sequenced in a study of CD8+ T cells in alopecia areata. As the sequencing template, cDNA was produced by extracting RNA and reverse transcribing it. TCRdb's copy holds only in-frame clones and misses some; the assay was immunoSEQ multiplex PCR. The sample yields 50,000 to 70,000 clones, about 44% seen once. The specimen was NKG2D-low CD8+ T cells sorted from blood. All receptors derive from a human donor with alopecia areata.

The chain joins TRBV29-1 to TRBJ2-7; either TRBD1 or TRBD2 may fit D (5 bases each). This CDR3 contains 12 residues. Trimming shortened V by 0 bases and J by 4 bases, and 7 bases separated the two germline ends. From germline, CDR1 is SQVTM and CDR2 ANQGSEA. CDR3 in DNA: TGCAGCGTTGAAGATGGGGGATACGAGCAGTACTTC. Translating gives CSVEDGGYEQYF.

The chain recombines TRBV7-6 with TRBJ2-3; D is undetermined. Germline V gene lookup returns CDR1 SGHVS and CDR2 FNYEAQ. The CDR3 is 11 amino acids. V lost 6 bases to trimming and J lost 5 bases, with 6 bases between them. Here the CDR3 DNA reads TGTGCCAGCAGAGGGCAAGATACGCAGTATTTT. It yields the protein CASRGQDTQYF.

This clone was seen a handful of times. The V gene is TRBV19, the J gene TRBJ2-7, with D hard to call. Deletions cut 5 bases from V and 1 base from J, with 3 bases between. The CDR3 spans 11 residues. Germline V CDR1 and CDR2: LNHDA, SQIVND (reference sequence). CDR3 DNA sequence: TGTGCCAGTAGTGATTCCTACGAGCAGTACTTC. Residues: CASSDSYEQYF.